Described below is a single TCR beta chain sequence and its context. This entry belongs to a study of cytomegalovirus exposure and HLA in healthy donors. The donors gave bone marrow, and they were healthy. The study ran its PCR with 60 Vbeta and 13 Jbeta primers. Generated by immunoSEQ multiplex PCR, the TCRdb table keeps only in-frame clones and is missing some. The data show under 200,000 clones, with 60% to 80% seen just once and 3.1% held by the top ten. Sample: PBMCs. The clonotype comes from a female donor in good health and CMV-seronegative.

For the CDR3, the DNA is TGTGCCAGCAGCTCCCCCTACTCTACAGATAATAGCAATCAGCCCCAGCATTTT. Residues: CASSSPYSTDNSNQPQHF. This chain joins TRBV7-8 and TRBJ1-5; D gene unclear. Germline lookup yields CDR1 SGHVS and CDR2 FQNEAQ. The CDR3 is made up of 18 amino acids. Deletions cut 4 bases from V and 0 bases from J, with 19 bases between.